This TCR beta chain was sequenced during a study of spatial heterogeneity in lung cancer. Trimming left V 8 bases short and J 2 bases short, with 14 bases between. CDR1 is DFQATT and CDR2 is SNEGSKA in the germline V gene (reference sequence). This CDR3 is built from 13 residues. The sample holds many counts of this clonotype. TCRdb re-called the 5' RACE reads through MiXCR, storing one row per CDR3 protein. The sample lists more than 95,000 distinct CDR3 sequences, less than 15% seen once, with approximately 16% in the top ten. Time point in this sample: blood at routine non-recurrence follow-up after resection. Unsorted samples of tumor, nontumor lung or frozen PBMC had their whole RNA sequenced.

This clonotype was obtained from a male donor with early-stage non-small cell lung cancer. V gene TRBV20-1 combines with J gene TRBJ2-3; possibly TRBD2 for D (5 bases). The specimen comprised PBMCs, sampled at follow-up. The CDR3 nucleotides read TGCAGTTCAGAGGGCCAATACACAGATACGCAGTATTTT. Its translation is CSSEGQYTDTQYF.